The T cell receptor beta chain under discussion was sequenced for a study of T-cell reconstitution after alpha-beta-depleted transplantation in children. Points from the study as a whole: Alpha-beta T cells about two months after transplant reportedly derived from several hundred expanded graft clones.

Preparation of the TCRbeta library was carried out with unique molecular identifiers. TCRdb independently ran MiXCR on the PCR reads; one entry per CDR3 protein. Found here are around 500,000 distinct CDR3 sequences, approximately 22% of them singletons; the top ten hold around 14%. Ten or more counts support this clonotype. Its cognate antigen is unknown. This CDR3 has 13 residues. With V trimmed by 5 bases and J by 4 bases, 4 bases remained unmatched. Germline lookup yields CDR1 SGHTA and CDR2 FQGNSA. The chain uses TRBV7-2 and TRBJ1-1, with TRBD1 matching over 7 bases. The TCR sequence derives from a boy younger than two who had a stem cell transplant for acute myeloid leukemia, so the T cells may come from the graft donor. This specimen was PBMCs, mostly from graft donor cells, taken 360 days after TCRalphabeta/CD19-depleted stem cell transplant. The CDR3: CASSAWTGTEAFF. CDR3 nucleotide sequence: TGTGCCAGCAGCGCCTGGACAGGCACTGAAGCTTTCTTT.